The present T cell receptor beta chain was sequenced within a study of shared clonotypes between healthy human individuals. Turning to the study itself: Per donor, three plates held CD4 naive cells, three held CD4 memory, two held CD8 naive and one held CD8 memory.

Trimming removed 2 bases from V and 7 bases from J, with 6 bases in between. Germline assignment: CDR1 PRHDT and CDR2 FYEKMQ (reference sequence). The CDR3 runs to 12 residues. Method: immunoSEQ multiplex PCR; TCRdb's copy keeps in-frame clones and lacks some. This sample has a few million clones, with approximately 95% found just once. Turning to this clone: A much larger clone sits a single nucleotide away, making a read error possible.

The sample was naive CD4+ T cells from PBMCs. Noted subset: CD45RA+ positively selected. The chain uses TRBV13 and TRBJ2-1; D unresolved. This receptor was obtained from a man between 18 and 35 years old in good health. Some clones in this sample may be carry-over from other donors' samples. The CDR3 sequence is CASSLRGNEQFF. CDR3 sequence (DNA): TGTGCCAGCAGCTTACGTGGGAATGAGCAGTTCTTC.